This T cell receptor (beta chain) is from a study of control samples from healthy donors and cancer patients. TCRdb keeps only in-frame clones here, not all; method: immunoSEQ multiplex PCR. The repertoire holds about 98,000 clones, with almost 85% as singletons. The CDR3 sequence is 15 residues long. Germline V gene lookup returns CDR1 KGHDR and CDR2 SFDVKD. V dropped 4 bases and J dropped 2 bases, with 11 bases sitting between them. The sequenced sample consisted of blood. J is TRBJ1-5 and V is TRBV24-1; D is uncertain. The TCR sequence derives from a man in his 60s in good health. CDR3 loop: CATSDRRGGNQPQHF. The CDR3, as DNA: TGTGCCACCAGTGACAGAAGAGGCGGCAATCAGCCCCAGCATTTT.